The 32 T cell receptor beta chains below were found in one sample sequenced in a study of T-cell reconstitution after alpha-beta-depleted transplantation in children (dated by TCRdb to the mid-2010s). Taken with the paper, the label for treatment or condition translates to: allogeneic hematopoietic cell transplantation with graft depleted of TCRalphabeta T cells and CD19 B cells. Libraries came from PCR. Sequencing took place on an Illumina HiSeq 2500. To normalize quantification of the TCRbeta repertoire, the TCR libraries were built with molecular barcoding that relied on unique molecular identifiers. The public reads were reprocessed in TCRdb via fastp at Q25 and MiXCR, keeping in-frame beta chains. Here each entry gathers all rows of one CDR3 protein and keeps the most common genes and DNA. In this sample the table shows almost 600,000 distinct CDR3 sequences, over 25% of which occur a single time. Under 45% of the sample lies in the top ten.

The specimen comprised PBMCs, sampled before TCRalphabeta/CD19-depleted stem cell transplant. All receptors derive from a boy less than two years old with Wiskott-Aldrich syndrome, due to receive a stem cell transplant.

This clonotype has only a few counts. Here the CDR3 DNA reads TGCAGTGCAAACGAGGTAGCGAACCTCTACGAGCAGTACTTC. Translated: CSANEVANLYEQYF. The chain links TRBV20-1 to TRBJ2-7, with a possible D match to TRBD2 (5 bases). Trimming stripped 6 bases from V and 3 bases from J, with 18 bases between. CDR1 and CDR2 from the germline V gene are DFQATT and SNEGSKA (reference sequence). CDR3 size: 14 residues.

The genes are TRBV20-1 and TRBJ2-3; either TRBD1 or TRBD2 may fit D (6 bases each). There are 14 residues in the CDR3. V gave up 6 bases and J gave up 2 bases, with 15 bases separating them. Germline V gives CDR1 DFQATT, CDR2 SNEGSKA (reference sequence). The CDR3 loop reads CSAEGGLLTDTQYF. In DNA, the CDR3 is TGCAGTGCCGAGGGGGGCTTACTCACAGATACGCAGTATTTT.

This clonotype was detected a few times. The chain couples TRBV5-1 to TRBJ2-3, with a tentative D call TRBD1 (5 bases). Trimming removed 5 bases from V and 0 bases from J, with 10 bases in between. The length of the CDR3 is 14 residues. CDR1 SGHRS and CDR2 YFSETQ come from the germline V gene. As DNA, the CDR3 is TGCGCCAGCAGACAGGATCCTAGCACAGATACGCAGTATTTT. This encodes CASRQDPSTDTQYF.

This rearrangement joins TRBV20-1 to TRBJ2-7; D gene unclear. Germline CDR1 is DFQATT and CDR2 is SNEGSKA (reference sequence). V was pared by 3 bases and J by 3 bases, with 24 bases between. The CDR3 has 17 amino acids. CDR3 amino acids: CSARPPDGTDGSYEQYF. The CDR3 DNA reads as TGCAGTGCTAGGCCCCCCGACGGCACGGACGGCAGCTACGAGCAGTACTTC.

The chain joins TRBV18 to TRBJ2-7; D gene uncertain. The CDR3 sequence is 12 residues long. CDR1 and CDR2 from the germline V gene are KGHSH and LQKENI. The ends were cut back, 1 base at V and 6 bases at J, with 7 bases in the middle. The DNA for the CDR3 is TGTGCCAGCTCACCACGGTGGCCCGAGCAGTACTTC. Protein product: CASSPRWPEQYF.

This clonotype was found a few times. This chain joins TRBV10-3 and TRBJ2-2, with D uncertain. CDR1 is ENHRY, CDR2 SYGVKD, per germline. The CDR3 runs to 14 residues. With 6 bases removed from V and 2 bases from J, the gap between germline ends came to 10 bases. The CDR3 reads CAIRAQINTGELFF. The CDR3, as DNA: TGTGCCATCAGGGCCCAAATAAACACCGGGGAGCTGTTTTTT.

This clonotype was observed a few times. The chain recombines TRBV6-1 with TRBJ1-1; TRBD1 aligns across 7 bases. The germline V gene encodes CDR1 MNHNS and CDR2 SASEGT. This CDR3 has 14 residues. V lost 4 bases and J lost 2; bases outside the gene matches: 4. The CDR3 region is CASSGRGRNTEAFF. In DNA form, the CDR3 reads TGTGCCAGCAGTGGCAGGGGGAGAAACACTGAAGCTTTCTTT.

This chain links TRBV27 with TRBJ1-3; 7 positions match TRBD1. The CDR3 runs to 15 residues. The V gene end was trimmed by 6 bases and the J gene end by 3 bases; junction bases not matched to a gene: 8. Germline values: CDR1 MNHEY, CDR2 SMNVEV (reference sequence). CDR3 coding DNA: TGTGCCAGCAGAAAATCCACAGGGGTTGGAAACACCATATATTTT. This gives the protein CASRKSTGVGNTIYF.

At least ten counts were recorded for this clonotype. The chain uses TRBV7-9 and TRBJ2-5; D could derive from TRBD1 or TRBD2 (5 bases each). Per germline, CDR1 SEHNR and CDR2 FQNEAQ (reference sequence). This CDR3 has 13 amino acids. Trimming left V 0 bases short and J 4 bases short, with 6 bases between. The CDR3 loop reads CASSLAGTETQYF. The CDR3 DNA reads TGTGCCAGCAGCTTAGCCGGGACAGAGACCCAGTACTTC.

The CDR3 region is CASRSTSYYQETQYF. The CDR3 nucleotides are TGCGCCAGCAGGTCTACTAGCTACTACCAAGAGACCCAGTACTTC. This chain uses TRBV5-1 with TRBJ2-5, with D perhaps TRBD2 (6 bases). The CDR3 spans 15 residues. The germline V gene has CDR1 SGHRS and CDR2 YFSETQ. V lost 5 bases, J lost 0 bases, and 14 bases lay in between.

This clonotype occurred a few times. This chain connects TRBV20-1 to TRBJ2-1; a weak D match, TRBD2 (5 bases). The length of the CDR3 is 14 residues. Trimming took off 6 bases at V and 2 bases at J, with 14 bases between the two ends. The V gene's germline CDR1 is DFQATT and CDR2 SNEGSKA (reference sequence). CDR3 sequence reads: CSARRTATYNEQFF. The CDR3 bases are TGCAGTGCCCGTCGGACTGCAACCTACAATGAGCAGTTCTTC.

This chain connects TRBV24-1 to TRBJ2-1; 9 nucleotides align to TRBD2. The V gene end was trimmed by 0 bases and the J gene end by 6 bases; junction bases not matched to a gene: 5. Looked up from germline, CDR1 is KGHDR and CDR2 is SFDVKD. This CDR3 has 16 amino acids. CDR3 DNA sequence: TGTGCCACCAGTGATTTGAGGAGCGGGAGGCCCAATGAGCAGTTCTTC. Protein sequence: CATSDLRSGRPNEQFF.

V usage is TRBV7-6 and J usage is TRBJ2-1; D gene ambiguous. This CDR3 has 14 amino acids. Trimming stripped 1 base from V and 9 bases from J, with 13 bases between. The germline V gene encodes CDR1 SGHVS and CDR2 FNYEAQ. The CDR3 bases are TGTGCCAGCAGCTTAGACCCCCCTCATGGTGAGCAGTTCTTC. This translates into CASSLDPPHGEQFF.

In this sample, this clonotype turned up a few times. The chain carries TRBV10-3 and TRBJ2-7; 10 nucleotides agree with TRBD2. The germline V gene has CDR1 ENHRY and CDR2 SYGVKD. Unmatched junction bases numbered 5, after V lost 10 bases and J lost 2 bases. This CDR3 comprises 13 residues. CDR3 nucleotides: TGTGCCAGTGGGACTAGCGAAACCTACGAGCAGTACTTC. It encodes CASGTSETYEQYF.

This clonotype was seen only a few times. The genes are TRBV18 and TRBJ2-1, with D perhaps given as TRBD1 or TRBD2 (5 bases each). Germline CDR1 reads KGHSH; CDR2 reads LQKENI. V lost 2 bases and J 7 bases, leaving 18 bases between the germline ends. CDR3 length: 16 amino acids. The DNA for the CDR3 is TGTGCCAGCTCACCATGGCCGGGACGGCTGGGAAATGAGCAGTTCTTC. As protein: CASSPWPGRLGNEQFF. The variable domain in full, completed from reference TRBV18 and TRBJ2-1, reads NAGVMQNPRHLVRRRGQEARLRCSPMKGHSHVYWYRQLPEEGLKFMVYLQKENIIDESGMPKERFSAEFPKEGPSILRIQQVVRGDSAAYFCASSPWPGRLGNEQFFGPGTRLTVL.

This clonotype turned up a few times. The gene calls are TRBV15 and TRBJ1-3; no clear D. CDR1 is LNHNV and CDR2 is YYDKDF in the germline V gene (reference sequence). V was shortened by 0 bases and J by 3 bases, with 15 bases between the two germline ends. This CDR3 spans 17 amino acids. For the CDR3, the DNA is TGTGCCACCAGCAGAGATCCGCGCGGCAGAATTGGAAACACCATATATTTT. Amino acid sequence: CATSRDPRGRIGNTIYF.

J is TRBJ2-7 and V is TRBV6-5; D remains ambiguous. The V gene's germline CDR1 is MNHEY and CDR2 SVGAGI. The V end was cut by 3 bases, the J end by 4 bases, with 16 bases between. The CDR3 is 15 residues long. As DNA, the CDR3 is TGTGCCAGCAGTTATGGTCCGGCGACTCGGTACGAGCAGTACTTC. Its translation is CASSYGPATRYEQYF.

In its sample, this clonotype was seen a few times. This chain uses TRBV29-1 with TRBJ1-2; TRBD1 aligns across 8 bases. CDR1 and CDR2 (germline): SQVTM, ANQGSEA. The CDR3 has 12 amino acids. Trimming at V came to 6 bases and at J to 4 bases, leaving 4 bases not matched to a gene. The CDR3 loop is CSVEDRAYGYTF. CDR3 nucleotide sequence: TGCAGCGTGGAGGACAGGGCCTATGGCTACACCTTC.

J is TRBJ2-3 and V is TRBV29-1, with TRBD2 matching over 15 bases. Trimming at V came to 4 bases and at J to 0 bases, leaving 2 bases not matched to a gene. The CDR3 is 16 amino acids. Per germline, CDR1 SQVTM and CDR2 ANQGSEA. CDR3 loop: CSVGGTSGGSTDTQYF. For the CDR3, the DNA is TGCAGCGTTGGGGGGACTAGCGGGGGGAGCACAGATACGCAGTATTTT.

This clonotype appeared a few times. The chain carries TRBV7-6 and TRBJ2-7; D is ambiguous. Germline CDR1 SGHVS, CDR2 FNYEAQ. Trimming pared 1 base from V and 0 bases from J, leaving 19 bases between. There are 18 residues in the CDR3. The CDR3 coding sequence is TGTGCCAGCAGCTTAGAACCCGGGCGTAGTTCACGCTCCTACGAGCAGTACTTC. It codes for CASSLEPGRSSRSYEQYF.

This clonotype has just a few counts. The CDR3 DNA follows: TGTGCCACCAGTGATCCACGGGACAGCCAAGAGACCCAGTACTTC. This sequence encodes CATSDPRDSQETQYF. V is TRBV24-1 and J is TRBJ2-5, with TRBD1 matching 7 bases. Germline loops: CDR1 KGHDR, CDR2 SFDVKD. The J segment lost 1 base and the V segment lost 3 bases, leaving 4 bases of the junction unmatched. The CDR3 contains 15 residues.

This clonotype occurred a few times. The V gene is TRBV27, the J gene TRBJ2-3; tentatively, D is TRBD2 (6 bases). V gave up 4 bases and J gave up 2 bases, with 19 bases separating them. There are 17 residues in the CDR3. Germline V lookup: CDR1 MNHEY, CDR2 SMNVEV (reference sequence). The CDR3, as DNA: TGTGCCAGCAGTTCAACCGATACTAGCCTTACCACAGATACGCAGTATTTT. This translates into CASSSTDTSLTTDTQYF.

The table lists this clonotype with a few counts. V usage is TRBV20-1 and J usage is TRBJ2-7; D call uncertain. The CDR3 has 15 residues. CDR1 DFQATT and CDR2 SNEGSKA come from the germline V gene (reference sequence). Trimming stripped 3 bases from V and 2 bases from J, with 17 bases between. The chain's CDR3 is CSASLVRVTAYEQYF. CDR3 DNA sequence: TGCAGTGCTAGTTTGGTCCGGGTGACGGCCTACGAGCAGTACTTC.

The rearrangement joins TRBV12-3 or TRBV12-4 to TRBJ2-5; D might be TRBD1 (7 bases). The germline V and J ends were trimmed by 6 bases and 9 bases, with 23 bases remaining between them. The CDR3 has 15 residues. The CDR3 DNA reads as TGTGCCAGCAGCCCCCTCGGGGGACAGATGCGACCCCAGTACTTC. It yields the protein CASSPLGGQMRPQYF.

The V call is TRBV5-1, the J call TRBJ1-6; D is undetermined. CDR1 SGHRS and CDR2 YFSETQ come from the germline V gene. V was cut by 0 bases and J by 7 bases, with 8 bases left in between. There are 14 residues in the CDR3. The chain's CDR3 is CASSLESGNSPLHF. Here the CDR3 DNA reads TGCGCCAGCAGCTTGGAGTCGGGGAATTCACCCCTCCACTTT.

The chain links TRBV20-1 to TRBJ2-5, with a possible D match to TRBD2 (6 bases). CDR3 size: 12 residues. Trimming left V 3 bases short and J 5 bases short, with 10 bases between. From germline, CDR1 is DFQATT and CDR2 SNEGSKA (reference sequence). This CDR3 reads CSARDYPETQYF. The CDR3 DNA follows: TGCAGTGCTAGGGACTATCCGGAGACCCAGTACTTC.

This sequence joins TRBV20-1 and TRBJ1-5, with a tentative D call TRBD1 (5 bases). CDR3 length equals 15 residues. Germline CDR1 DFQATT, CDR2 SNEGSKA (reference sequence). Trimming took off 4 bases at V and 1 base at J, with 14 bases between the two ends. CDR3 nucleotides: TGCAGTGCTACACTACAGGTGGCGAGCAATCAGCCCCAGCATTTT. Translated, it gives CSATLQVASNQPQHF.

The gene calls are TRBV5-1 and TRBJ2-6; D may be TRBD2 (5 bases). Per germline, CDR1 SGHRS and CDR2 YFSETQ. V dropped 0 bases and J dropped 1 base, with 11 bases sitting between them. The CDR3 extends over 17 amino acids. CDR3 sequence reads: CASSLAVRESGANVLTF. DNA for the CDR3: TGCGCCAGCAGCTTGGCCGTTCGGGAATCTGGGGCCAACGTCCTGACTTTC.

This clonotype was observed a few times. The chain carries TRBV5-5 and TRBJ2-3; 7 nucleotides align to TRBD2. V lost 3 bases, J lost 3 bases, and 4 bases stayed unmatched. CDR1 is SGHKS and CDR2 is YYEKEE in the germline V gene (reference sequence). The CDR3 spans 14 residues. In DNA, the CDR3 is TGTGCCAGCAGCTCGGGACTACGAACAGATACGCAGTATTTT. Its protein product is CASSSGLRTDTQYF.

This chain joins TRBV7-9 and TRBJ1-6, with 7 bases aligning to TRBD1. Per the germline V gene, CDR1 is SEHNR and CDR2 is FQNEAQ (reference sequence). CDR3 length: 16 residues. The junction had 6 bases not matched to a gene; V was cut back by 0 bases and J by 7 bases. The CDR3 spells CASSLARTGANSPLHF. As DNA, the CDR3 is TGTGCCAGCAGCTTAGCCCGGACAGGAGCCAATTCACCCCTCCACTTT.

The chain joins TRBV20-1 to TRBJ2-3, with 8 bases fitting TRBD2. Trimming removed 5 bases from V and 0 bases from J; junction bases left unmatched: 4. This CDR3 has 14 amino acids. Germline V lookup: CDR1 DFQATT, CDR2 SNEGSKA (reference sequence). CDR3 bases: TGCAGTGCTGCGGGGGGAGCTAGCACAGATACGCAGTATTTT. This translates into CSAAGGASTDTQYF.

This sequence joins TRBV28 and TRBJ2-2; perhaps TRBD1 as D (6 bases). Germline V lookup: CDR1 MDHEN, CDR2 SYDVKM. This CDR3 has 15 amino acids. V gave up 5 bases and J gave up 4 bases, with 14 bases separating them. CDR3 bases: TGTGCCAGCAGTATAACGGGACACCCCACCGGGGAGCTGTTTTTT. Amino acid sequence: CASSITGHPTGELFF.